This T cell receptor (beta chain) was recovered during a study of shared clonotypes between healthy human individuals. CD8 cells regarded as naive lacked CD45RO, were positively chosen for CCR7, and omitted terminally differentiated effector memory CD45RA+ cells. V was clipped by 1 base and J by 3 bases; unmatched bases: 9. Per the germline V gene, CDR1 is SGHAT and CDR2 is FQNNGV. The CDR3 extends over 17 amino acids. TCRdb keeps only in-frame clones here, not all; method: immunoSEQ multiplex PCR. Of roughly 2.1 million clones listed, about 92% are singletons. Sequenced input: naive CD8+ T cells from PBMCs. The chain carries TRBV11-2 and TRBJ2-1; 7 nucleotides align to TRBD1. This clonotype originated in a man aged 18 to 30 in good health. Some clones in this sample may be carry-over from other donors' samples. CDR3: CASSLGRGGQNYNEQFF. CDR3 nucleotide sequence: TGTGCCAGCAGCTTAGGCCGAGGGGGACAGAACTACAATGAGCAGTTCTTC.